This T cell receptor beta chain is drawn from a study of multiple sclerosis patients with progressive multifocal leukoencephalopathy. The germline V gene encodes CDR1 LGHNA and CDR2 YNFKEQ. Trimming took 5 bases from V and 0 from J; bases not matched to a gene: 7. The CDR3 extends over 17 amino acids. Time point specified: before natalizumab initiation. This was a survey-level run. The protocol was immunoSEQ multiplex PCR, while the TCRdb copy is restricted to in-frame clones and leaves out a portion. The table includes about 30,000 clones, 80% to 95% detected once. J is TRBJ2-6 and V is TRBV4-2; 7 bases are shared with TRBD1. Sequencing was performed on PBMCs. This TCR was recovered from a man aged 25 to 40 with multiple sclerosis. CDR3 protein: CASSTTGTASGANVLTF. CDR3 DNA: TGTGCCAGCAGCACTACCGGGACAGCCTCTGGGGCCAACGTCCTGACTTTC.